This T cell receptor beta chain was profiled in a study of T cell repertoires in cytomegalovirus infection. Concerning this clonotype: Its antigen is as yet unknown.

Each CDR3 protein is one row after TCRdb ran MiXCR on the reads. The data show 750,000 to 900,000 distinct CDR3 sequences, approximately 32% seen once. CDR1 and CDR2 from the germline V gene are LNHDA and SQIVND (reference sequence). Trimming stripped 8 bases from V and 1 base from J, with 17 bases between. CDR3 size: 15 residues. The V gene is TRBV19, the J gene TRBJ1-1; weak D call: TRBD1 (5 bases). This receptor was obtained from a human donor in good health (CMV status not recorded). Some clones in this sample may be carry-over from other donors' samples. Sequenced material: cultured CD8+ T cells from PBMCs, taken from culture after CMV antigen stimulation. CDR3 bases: TGTGCCAGTCGCCAAAATAGGGGTCGGAACACTGAAGCTTTCTTT. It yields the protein CASRQNRGRNTEAFF.